The 17 T cell receptor beta chains listed next were all sequenced from one sample in a study of T cell changes during pregnancy in multiple sclerosis. TCRdb's table, derived via immunoSEQ multiplex PCR, lists solely in-frame clones and lacks some. The sample contains 35,000 or so clones, approximately 90% of which appear only once. This specimen consisted of CD4+ T cells from peripheral blood mononuclear cells, obtained in the first trimester of pregnancy. The source of these receptors is a female donor with multiple sclerosis, enrolled in a pregnancy study.

CDR3 nucleotide sequence: TGTGCCTCTAAATCATTCACAGATACGCAGTATTTT. Protein product: CASKSFTDTQYF. V usage is TRBV30 and J usage is TRBJ2-3, with unresolved D. The germline V gene encodes CDR1 GTSNPN and CDR2 SVGIG (reference sequence). V was pared by 7 bases and J by 2 bases, with 10 bases between. The CDR3 has 12 residues.

This chain joins TRBV7-9 and TRBJ2-7, with a weak D call TRBD1 (5 bases). The CDR3 consists of 16 residues. Between the trimmed V and J ends, which lost 6 bases and 2 bases, there was a span of 20 bases. The germline CDR1 and CDR2 sequences are SEHNR and FQNEAQ (reference sequence). DNA of the CDR3: TGTGCCAGCAGACCACTTTCTTTCAGGGTACCCTACGAGCAGTACTTC. This codes for CASRPLSFRVPYEQYF.

The chain carries TRBV18 and TRBJ1-1, with 7 positions matching TRBD1. The CDR3 spans 13 residues. With 3 bases clipped from V and 4 bases from J, the junction kept 2 bases outside the gene matches. Germline assignment: CDR1 KGHSH and CDR2 LQKENI. The CDR3 DNA follows: TGTGCCAGCTCACCTCAGGGGGGCACTGAAGCTTTCTTT. This gives the protein CASSPQGGTEAFF.

The chain recombines TRBV6-1 with TRBJ2-1; TRBD2 matches 12 bases. This CDR3 has 15 amino acids. V shed 6 bases and J 3 bases; nucleotides not matched to a gene: 3. Germline CDR1 is MNHNS and CDR2 is SASEGT. CDR3 coding DNA: TGTGCCAGCAGACTGACTAGCGGGGGCTACAATGAGCAGTTCTTC. Residues: CASRLTSGGYNEQFF.

V gene TRBV2 combines with J gene TRBJ2-5; 7 bases fit TRBD1. The CDR3 has 14 amino acids. The germline CDR1 and CDR2 sequences are SNHLY and FYNNEI. The junction had 20 bases not matched to a gene; V was cut back by 11 bases and J by 11 bases. Written as DNA, the CDR3 is TGTGCCGGCAAAACAGGGGCGGACCAAAGGGAGCAGTACTTC. Protein sequence: CAGKTGADQREQYF.

The genes are TRBV2 and TRBJ2-3; 7 bases match TRBD1. The CDR3 has 14 amino acids. Trimming took 4 bases from V and 4 from J; bases not matched to a gene: 5. Looked up from germline, CDR1 is SNHLY and CDR2 is FYNNEI. This CDR3 is CASSATGSADTQYF. The CDR3 DNA is TGTGCCAGCAGTGCGACAGGGTCGGCAGATACGCAGTATTTT.

The CDR3 DNA follows: TGTGCCAGCAGCTTAGAGGGGAACTCCGGACCCCTCCACTTT. It yields the protein CASSLEGNSGPLHF. This chain joins TRBV7-2 and TRBJ1-6, with D perhaps TRBD1 (5 bases). CDR1 is SGHTA, CDR2 FQGNSA, per germline. The CDR3 loop spans 14 amino acids. Trimming pared 1 base from V and 12 bases from J, leaving 13 bases between.

This chain uses TRBV11-2 with TRBJ2-5, with D uncertain. Trimming removed 5 bases at V and 5 bases at J, with 18 bases between. There are 15 residues in the CDR3. Germline V gene lookup returns CDR1 SGHAT and CDR2 FQNNGV. This CDR3 reads CASSEAPSRSETQYF. Written as DNA, the CDR3 is TGTGCCAGCAGCGAGGCCCCCTCCCGGTCGGAGACCCAGTACTTC.

The J gene is TRBJ2-3, the V gene TRBV19; perhaps TRBD2 as D (6 bases). The CDR3 runs to 18 residues. The V gene's germline CDR1 is LNHDA and CDR2 SQIVND (reference sequence). V was shortened by 4 bases and J by 1 base, with 21 bases between the two germline ends. The DNA of the CDR3 is TGTGCCAGTAGTACCCCGCAATCCTTAGCGGTGCGCACAGATACGCAGTATTTT. It yields the protein CASSTPQSLAVRTDTQYF.

The V and J genes are TRBV7-2 and TRBJ2-7, with 9 bases lining up with TRBD1. CDR1 is SGHTA, CDR2 FQGNSA, per germline. The CDR3 length is 16 residues. V trimming: 5 bases; J trimming: 4 bases; junction bases outside the gene matches: 12. CDR3 in amino acids: CASSVHRGRKAYEQYF. The CDR3 bases are TGTGCCAGCAGCGTGCACAGGGGGCGAAAGGCGTACGAGCAGTACTTC.

This chain connects TRBV18 to TRBJ1-1; D is ambiguous. Trimming removed 6 bases from V and 6 bases from J, with 11 bases in between. The CDR3 loop spans 12 amino acids. The germline V gene has CDR1 KGHSH and CDR2 LQKENI. Here the CDR3 DNA reads TGTGCCAGCTCGCCGCAAGAGGCTGAAGCTTTCTTT. This sequence encodes CASSPQEAEAFF.

This clone occurred a few times. The rearrangement joins TRBV7-9 to TRBJ1-1; D gene unclear. V was clipped by 5 bases and J by 4 bases, with 8 bases between them. The CDR3 covers 12 residues. CDR1 SEHNR and CDR2 FQNEAQ come from the germline V gene (reference sequence). The chain's CDR3 is CASSEVGTEAFF. DNA for the CDR3: TGTGCCAGCAGCGAGGTGGGCACTGAAGCTTTCTTT.

The J gene is TRBJ2-3, the V gene TRBV7-9; 7 nucleotides line up with TRBD2. The CDR3 consists of 16 residues. Trimming removed 3 bases from V and 3 bases from J; junction bases left unmatched: 9. Germline assignment: CDR1 SEHNR and CDR2 FQNEAQ (reference sequence). CDR3: CASSFPLAGGTDTQYF. The CDR3 DNA reads TGTGCCAGCAGCTTTCCCTTAGCGGGTGGTACAGATACGCAGTATTTT.

The rearrangement links TRBV6-6 to TRBJ2-1; TRBD1 agrees at 11 bases. Looked up from germline, CDR1 is MNHNY and CDR2 is SVGAGI (reference sequence). Losses at the gene ends were 0 bases for V and 7 bases for J; bases not matched to a gene: 2. The CDR3 loop spans 15 amino acids. The CDR3 nucleotides are TGTGCCAGCAGTTACTCCCGGGACAGGGGGAATGAGCAGTTCTTC. It yields the protein CASSYSRDRGNEQFF.

The V call is TRBV7-2, the J call TRBJ2-2; D possibly corresponds to TRBD1 (5 bases). This CDR3 comprises 15 residues. The germline V and J ends were trimmed by 0 bases and 4 bases, with 9 bases remaining between them. CDR1 and CDR2 from the germline V gene are SGHTA and FQGNSA. CDR3 coding DNA: TGTGCCAGCAGCTTAGCCAGGGCAGGCACCGGGGAGCTGTTTTTT. Its translation: CASSLARAGTGELFF.

The chain is built from TRBV7-3 and TRBJ2-3; D might be TRBD2 (6 bases). V shed 5 bases and J shed 6 bases, with 15 bases lying between them. Germline CDR1 is SGHTA and CDR2 is FQGTGA. This CDR3 region has 14 residues. CDR3 in amino acids: CASSPQTREDTQYF. The CDR3 DNA sequence: TGTGCCAGCAGCCCGCAGACTAGGGAGGATACGCAGTATTTT.

The rearrangement links TRBV18 to TRBJ2-3, with 7 bases that match TRBD2. The CDR3 is made up of 13 amino acids. Per germline, CDR1 KGHSH and CDR2 LQKENI. After removal of 6 bases from V and 4 bases from J, the junction contained 4 bases not matched to a gene. CDR3 sequence (DNA): TGTGCCAGCTCCCGTGCGGGAGCAGATACGCAGTATTTT. Its protein product is CASSRAGADTQYF.